This record concerns one T cell receptor beta chain sequence. The CDR3 runs 19 residues. Germline lookup yields CDR1 SGHAT and CDR2 FQNNGV. This entry belongs to a study of T cells expressing NK-cell markers. Using the 5' RACE reads, TCRdb records one entry per CDR3 protein without DNA. Its clone listing holds some 460,000 distinct CDR3 sequences. The genes are TRBV11-2 and TRBJ2-1; absent DNA, TCRdb's TRBD2 call cannot be checked. Sequenced material: blood T cells: a sorted CD56 or NKG2C T cell subset, CD4+ or CD8+ T cells, or bulk PBMC T cells (not recorded which). This TCR came from a woman in her 50s in good health. CDR3 protein: CASSKGGLLTPDVYNEQFF.